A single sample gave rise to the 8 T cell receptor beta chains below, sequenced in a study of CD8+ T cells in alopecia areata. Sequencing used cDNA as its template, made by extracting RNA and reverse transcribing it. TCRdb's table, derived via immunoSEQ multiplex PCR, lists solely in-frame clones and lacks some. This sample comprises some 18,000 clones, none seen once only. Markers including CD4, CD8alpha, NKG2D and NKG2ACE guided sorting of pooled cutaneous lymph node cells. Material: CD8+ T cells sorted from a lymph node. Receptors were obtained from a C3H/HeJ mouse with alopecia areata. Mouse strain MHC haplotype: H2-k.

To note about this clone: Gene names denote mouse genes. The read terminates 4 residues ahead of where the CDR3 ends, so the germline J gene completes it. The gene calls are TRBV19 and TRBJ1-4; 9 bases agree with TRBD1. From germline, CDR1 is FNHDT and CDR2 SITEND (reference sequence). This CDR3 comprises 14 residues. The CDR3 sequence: CASSSGDRVERLFF. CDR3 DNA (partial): TGTGCCAGCAGTTCGGGGGACAGGGTCGAA.

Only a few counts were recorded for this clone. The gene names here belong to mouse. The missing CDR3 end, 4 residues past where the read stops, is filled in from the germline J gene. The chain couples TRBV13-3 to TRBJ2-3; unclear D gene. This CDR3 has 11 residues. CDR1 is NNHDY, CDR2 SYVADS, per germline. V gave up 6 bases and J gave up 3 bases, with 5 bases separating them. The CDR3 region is CASMRAETLYF. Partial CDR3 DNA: TGTGCCAGCATGAGGGCAGAA.

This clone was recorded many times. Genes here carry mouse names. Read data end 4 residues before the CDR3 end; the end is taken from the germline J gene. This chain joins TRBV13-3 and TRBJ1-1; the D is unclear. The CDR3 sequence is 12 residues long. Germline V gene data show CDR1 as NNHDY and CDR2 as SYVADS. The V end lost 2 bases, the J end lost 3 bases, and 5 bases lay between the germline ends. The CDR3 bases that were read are TGTGCCAGCAGTGAATGGGACACA. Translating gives CASSEWDT. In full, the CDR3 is CASSEWDTEVFF.

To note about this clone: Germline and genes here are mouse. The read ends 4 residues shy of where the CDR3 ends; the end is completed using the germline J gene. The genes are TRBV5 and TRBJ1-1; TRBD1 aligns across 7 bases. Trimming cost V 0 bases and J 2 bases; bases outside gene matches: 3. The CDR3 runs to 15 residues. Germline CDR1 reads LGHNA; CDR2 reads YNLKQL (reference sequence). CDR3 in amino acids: CASSQDRGSNTEVFF. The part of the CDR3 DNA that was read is TGTGCCAGCAGCCAAGACAGGGGGTCCAACACA.

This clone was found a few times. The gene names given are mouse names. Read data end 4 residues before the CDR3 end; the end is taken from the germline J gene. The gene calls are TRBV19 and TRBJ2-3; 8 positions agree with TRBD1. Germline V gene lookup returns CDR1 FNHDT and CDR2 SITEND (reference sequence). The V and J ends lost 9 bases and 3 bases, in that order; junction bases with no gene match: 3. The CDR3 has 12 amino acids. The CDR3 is CAIQGEAETLYF. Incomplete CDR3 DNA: TGTGCCATACAGGGGGAGGCAGAA.

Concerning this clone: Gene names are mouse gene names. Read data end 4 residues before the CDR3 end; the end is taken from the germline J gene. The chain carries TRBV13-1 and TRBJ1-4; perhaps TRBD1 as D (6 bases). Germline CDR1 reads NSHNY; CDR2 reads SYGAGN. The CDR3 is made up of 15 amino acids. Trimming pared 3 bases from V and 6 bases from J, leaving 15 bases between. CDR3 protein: CASSGPGQTDERLFF. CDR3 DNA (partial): TGTGCCAGCAGTGGTCCGGGACAAACCGACGAA.

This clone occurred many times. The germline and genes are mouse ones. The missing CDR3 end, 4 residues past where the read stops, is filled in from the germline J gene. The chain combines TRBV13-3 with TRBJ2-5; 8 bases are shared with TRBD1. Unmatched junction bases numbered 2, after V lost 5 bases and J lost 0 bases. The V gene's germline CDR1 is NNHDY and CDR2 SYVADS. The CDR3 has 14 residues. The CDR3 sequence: CASRDRDNQDTQYF. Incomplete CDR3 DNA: TGTGCCAGCAGGGACAGGGATAACCAAGAC.

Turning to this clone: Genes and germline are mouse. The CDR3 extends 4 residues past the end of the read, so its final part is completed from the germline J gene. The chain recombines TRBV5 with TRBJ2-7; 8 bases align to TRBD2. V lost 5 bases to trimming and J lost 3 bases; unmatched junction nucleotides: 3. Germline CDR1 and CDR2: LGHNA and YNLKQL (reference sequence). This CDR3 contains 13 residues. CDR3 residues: CASSSGLDYEQYF. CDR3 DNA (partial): TGTGCCAGCAGCTCGGGACTGGACTAT.